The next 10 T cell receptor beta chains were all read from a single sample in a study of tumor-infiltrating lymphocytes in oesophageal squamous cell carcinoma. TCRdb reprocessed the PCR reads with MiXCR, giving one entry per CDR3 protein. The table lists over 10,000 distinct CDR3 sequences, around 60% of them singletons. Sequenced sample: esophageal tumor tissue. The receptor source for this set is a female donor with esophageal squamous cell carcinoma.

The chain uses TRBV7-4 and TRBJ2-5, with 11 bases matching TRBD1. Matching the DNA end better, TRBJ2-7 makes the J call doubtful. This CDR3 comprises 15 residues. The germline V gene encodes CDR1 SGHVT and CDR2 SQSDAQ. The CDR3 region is CASSFSGQGAYEQYF. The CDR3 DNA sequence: TGTGCCAGCAGCTTTTCGGGACAGGGGGCCTACGAGCAGTACTTC.

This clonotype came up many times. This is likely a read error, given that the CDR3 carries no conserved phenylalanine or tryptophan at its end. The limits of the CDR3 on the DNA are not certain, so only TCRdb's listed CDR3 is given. The CDR3 protein is CASSLTSGQFPYGYTFGS. The J gene is TRBJ2-7, the V gene TRBV7-3; TRBD1 is the table's D call and was not checked against the DNA. The CDR3 is 18 amino acids in total, end residues counted. Germline V gene data show CDR1 as SGHTA and CDR2 as FQGTGA.

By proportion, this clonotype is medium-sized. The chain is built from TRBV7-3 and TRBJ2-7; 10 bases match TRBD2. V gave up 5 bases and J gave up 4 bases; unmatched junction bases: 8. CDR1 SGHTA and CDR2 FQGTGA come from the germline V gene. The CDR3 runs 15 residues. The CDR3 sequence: CASSREGSGGYEQYF. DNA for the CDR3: TGTGCCAGCAGCCGGGAGGGTAGCGGGGGGTACGAGCAGTACTTC.

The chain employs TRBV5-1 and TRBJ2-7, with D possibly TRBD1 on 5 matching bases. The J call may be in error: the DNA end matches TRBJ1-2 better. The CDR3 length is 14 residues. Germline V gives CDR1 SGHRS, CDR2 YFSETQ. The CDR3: CASSLAGEGYGYTF. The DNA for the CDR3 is TGCGCCAGCAGCTTGGCGGGGGAGGGCTATGGCTACACCTTC.

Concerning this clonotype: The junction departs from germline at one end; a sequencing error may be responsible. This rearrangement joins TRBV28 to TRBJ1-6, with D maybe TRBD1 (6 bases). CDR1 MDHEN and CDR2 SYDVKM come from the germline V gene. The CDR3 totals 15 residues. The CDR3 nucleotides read TGTGCCAGCAGTTCACCTGGCGGGGGCTCCTACGAGCAGTACTTT. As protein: CASSSPGGGSYEQYF.

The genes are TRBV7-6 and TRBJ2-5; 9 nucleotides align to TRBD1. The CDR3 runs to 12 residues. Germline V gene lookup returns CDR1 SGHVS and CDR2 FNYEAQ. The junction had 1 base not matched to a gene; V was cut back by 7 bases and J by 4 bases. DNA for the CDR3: TGTGCCAGCAAGGACAGGGGAGAGACCCAGTACTTC. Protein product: CASKDRGETQYF.

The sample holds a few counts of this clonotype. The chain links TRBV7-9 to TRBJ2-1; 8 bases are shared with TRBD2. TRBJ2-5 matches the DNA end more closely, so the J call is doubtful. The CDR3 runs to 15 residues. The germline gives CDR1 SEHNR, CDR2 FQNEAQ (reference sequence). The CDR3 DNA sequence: TGTGCCAGCAGCTTAAGATTAGCGGGGCAAGAGACCCAGTACTTC. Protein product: CASSLRLAGQETQYF.

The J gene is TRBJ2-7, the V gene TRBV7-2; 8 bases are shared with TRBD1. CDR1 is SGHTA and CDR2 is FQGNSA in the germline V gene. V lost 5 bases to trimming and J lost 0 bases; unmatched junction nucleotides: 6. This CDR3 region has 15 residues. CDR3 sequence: CASSRTGGSSYEQYF. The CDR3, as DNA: TGTGCCAGCAGCCGAACAGGGGGTTCCTCCTACGAGCAGTACTTC.

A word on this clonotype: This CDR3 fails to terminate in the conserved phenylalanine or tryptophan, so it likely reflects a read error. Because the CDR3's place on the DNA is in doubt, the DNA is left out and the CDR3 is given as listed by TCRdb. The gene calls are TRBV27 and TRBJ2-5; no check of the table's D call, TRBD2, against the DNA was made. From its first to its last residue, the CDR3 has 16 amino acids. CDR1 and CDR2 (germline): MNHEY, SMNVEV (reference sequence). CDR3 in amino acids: CASRVGFHNSPLHFGN.

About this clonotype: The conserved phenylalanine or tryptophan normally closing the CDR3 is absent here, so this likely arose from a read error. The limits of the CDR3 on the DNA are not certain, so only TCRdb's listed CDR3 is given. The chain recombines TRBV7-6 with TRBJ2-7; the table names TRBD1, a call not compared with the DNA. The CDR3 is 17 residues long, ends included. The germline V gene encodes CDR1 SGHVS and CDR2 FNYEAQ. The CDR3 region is CASSYGQGNNSPLHFGS.